This entry describes one T cell receptor (beta chain). What it recognizes is unknown. The data were produced by immunoSEQ multiplex PCR, yet TCRdb's version contains in-frame clones alone and is incomplete. The sample consists of roughly 200,000 clones, 80% to 85% of them appearing once. The V end was cut by 6 bases, the J end by 3 bases, with 18 bases between. This CDR3 contains 15 residues. Germline assignment: CDR1 MNHNY and CDR2 SVGAGI (reference sequence). The data stem from a study of cytomegalovirus exposure and HLA in healthy donors. General study points: The study recorded 150 to 200 TCR beta chains that were cytomegalovirus-associated. High sensitivity and specificity were reportedly achieved when the classifier diagnosed cytomegalovirus status. In the 120 validation repertoires, around 95% of cluster scores exceeded 0, per a later analysis. Among TCR sequences, most were rare, though some public TCRs appeared in many donors.

Sequencing was carried out using PBMCs. The sequence was obtained from a woman between 25 and 40 years old in good health and CMV-seronegative. The chain is built from TRBV6-6 and TRBJ2-7; D gene unclear. The CDR3 sequence: CASRADWNTHYEQYF. CDR3 bases: TGTGCCAGCAGGGCAGACTGGAACACCCACTACGAGCAGTACTTC.